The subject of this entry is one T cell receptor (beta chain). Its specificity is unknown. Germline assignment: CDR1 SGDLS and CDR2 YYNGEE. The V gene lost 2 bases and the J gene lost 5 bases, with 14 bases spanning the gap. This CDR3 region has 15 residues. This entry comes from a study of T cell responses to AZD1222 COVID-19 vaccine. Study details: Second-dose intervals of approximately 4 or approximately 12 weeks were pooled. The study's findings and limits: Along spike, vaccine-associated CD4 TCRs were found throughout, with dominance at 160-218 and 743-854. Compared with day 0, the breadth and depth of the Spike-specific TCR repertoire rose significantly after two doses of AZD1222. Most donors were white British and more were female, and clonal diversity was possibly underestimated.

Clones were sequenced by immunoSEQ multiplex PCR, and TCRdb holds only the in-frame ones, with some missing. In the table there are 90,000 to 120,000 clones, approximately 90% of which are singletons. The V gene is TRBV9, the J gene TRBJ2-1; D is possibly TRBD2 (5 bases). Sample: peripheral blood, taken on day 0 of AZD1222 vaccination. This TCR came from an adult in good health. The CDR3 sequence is CASSVDGESHNEQFF. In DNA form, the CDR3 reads TGTGCCAGCAGCGTGGATGGGGAGAGTCACAATGAGCAGTTCTTC.